This T cell receptor (beta chain) was captured by sequencing in a study of blood T cell repertoires in COVID-19 (dated by TCRdb to 2018 to 2021). The study in broad terms: The collaborator samples originated in the United States, Italy and Spain and spanned the acute and convalescent phases of COVID-19. The prospective study material was composed of cDNA or gDNA derived from T cells, B-cell-depleted T cells, or PBMCs. Subjects who had been exposed to COVID-19, were actively infected with it, or had recovered from it provided the deeply sampled blood TCRbeta repertoires that made up the dataset. The repertoires were released in a freely available public database meant as a resource for research on the immune response to SARS-CoV-2. Samples came from the ongoing ImmuneRACE study (first 160 participants) plus 1,254 subjects from 6 global collaborators. A de-identified subject ID, COVID-19 status, age in years and sex were almost always included in the sample metadata. Where HLA class I and class II types were available, the types were taken from metadata supplied by the sample provider, not from assay-based typing.

On the study overall, not on this receptor specifically: Clinical and demographic metadata were provided uncurated, with the amount varying by source and participant.

Collaborating institutions collected whole blood in K2EDTA tubes following their own protocols. For TCRbeta analysis, collaborators shipped samples as frozen whole blood, isolated PBMCs, or DNA extracted from either of those sample types. TCRbeta CDR3 regions were amplified from genomic DNA by means of the immunoSEQ Assay, a bias-controlled multiplex PCR. Per the source publication's procedure: The number of nucleated cells in each sample was estimated by amplification of reference gene primers within the assay. Sequence reads were collapsed and filtered to measure the absolute abundance of every unique TCRbeta CDR3 rearrangement. For each sample, productive Simpson clonality was calculated by taking the square root of Simpson's diversity index across productive rearrangements. Here the immuneACCESS table is served through TCRdb, limited to in-frame sequences with V and J called. Missing clones are a known gap in these copies; in checked studies unresolved V genes cover under half, and the rest lacks a known reason. V and J calls plus clone size are reproduced from that table; the DNA served to infer D and trimming. This sample holds 130,000 to 150,000 clones; roughly 81% were observed only once. The ten largest clonotypes hold 7% to 10% of the sample.

Only a few counts were recorded for this clone. What antigen it recognizes has not been identified. Per-base quality was not reported, and no clone a single base away is much larger than it. This receptor was taken from a human donor with acute or convalescent COVID-19. The donor label of this sample is uncertain. The sequencing sample was made of peripheral blood.

The bases are TGTGCCAGCAGCACCCCCGACATCCACACCATATATTTT. Translated, it reads CASSTPDIHTIYF. The chain is assembled from TRBV7-8 and TRBJ1-3; a confident D gene designation cannot be given. Reading from cysteine to phenylalanine, the CDR3 counts 13 amino acids. The sequence is cut down to CDR3 DNA, 39 bases in frame from base 1. V loses 5 bases, J loses 8 bases, and the germline ends lie 13 bases apart. The germline V gene supplies CDR1 SGHVS and CDR2 FQNEAQ.